What follows are 13 T cell receptor beta chains derived from one specimen sequenced in a study of blood T cells in healthy people across ages (dated by TCRdb to about 2015). Libraries were prepared through 5' RACE. The run used an Illumina HiSeq 2500. A second 7 to 11 cycle PCR used a sample-barcoded 5' primer and a J-beta primer mix. TCRdb passed the public sequencing reads through fastp at Q25 and MiXCR, retaining productive beta sequences. When rows share a CDR3 protein, they turn into one entry using the most common DNA and genes. The sample table records about 1.6 million distinct CDR3 sequences; roughly 32% of these occur just once. 10% to 12% of the sample is taken by the ten largest. Source material: blood. Receptor source: a young woman in good health.

As for this clonotype: A junction end diverges from the germline sequence, so it may reflect a read error. V usage is TRBV7-9 and J usage is TRBJ2-1; tentatively, D is TRBD2 (6 bases). The germline V gene has CDR1 SEHNR and CDR2 FQNEAQ (reference sequence). The CDR3 contains 14 residues. The CDR3 DNA reads TGTGCCAGCACCCGAGAATTCGCGGGAAATGGGCAGTTCTTC. This codes for CASTREFAGNGQFF.

Regarding this clonotype: A much larger clonotype is one base distant, so this may be a read error. This chain uses TRBV7-2 with TRBJ2-1; TRBD2 agrees at 10 bases. Germline trimming cut 4 bases from V and 12 bases from J; bases unmatched to any gene: 15. Looked up from germline, CDR1 is SGHTA and CDR2 is FQGNSA. CDR3 length: 16 residues. The CDR3 nucleotides are TGTGCCAGCAGCTCCCCGCGGAGCGGGAGGGCCCCTGGGCAGTTCTTC. Translation gives CASSSPRSGRAPGQFF.

The V call is TRBV14, the J call TRBJ2-1; possible D gene TRBD2, 6 bases. V shed 0 bases and J shed 5 bases, with 17 bases lying between them. The germline gives CDR1 SGHDN, CDR2 FVKESK. The CDR3 totals 17 residues. This chain's CDR3 is CASSQEVGGWAHNEQFF. DNA of the CDR3: TGTGCCAGCAGCCAAGAGGTTGGGGGGTGGGCGCACAATGAGCAGTTCTTC.

J is TRBJ2-7 and V is TRBV12-3 or TRBV12-4; the match to TRBD2 covers 10 bases. J lost 6 bases, V lost 6 bases, and 2 bases had no gene match. CDR3 length equals 12 residues. The CDR3 reads CASRLAGAEQYF. The CDR3 coding sequence is TGTGCCAGCAGGCTAGCGGGAGCCGAGCAGTACTTC.

This rearrangement joins TRBV6-1 to TRBJ2-1, with D maybe TRBD2 (7 bases). Trimming removed 7 bases at V and 4 bases at J, with 20 bases between. The CDR3 length is 16 residues. Germline V lookup: CDR1 MNHNS, CDR2 SASEGT. The CDR3 DNA reads as TGTGCCAGCACCCCGAAGGGCGGGGGCCAATACAATGAGCAGTTCTTC. This sequence encodes CASTPKGGGQYNEQFF.

Notes on this clonotype: This may be a read error: a much more frequent sequence differs by one nucleotide. The chain links TRBV29-1 to TRBJ2-5; 8 bases are shared with TRBD1. The CDR3 runs to 13 residues. The ends lost 5 bases at V and 11 bases at J; junction bases unmatched: 13. Germline V lookup: CDR1 SQVTM, CDR2 ANQGSEA. The CDR3 DNA sequence: TGCAGCGTTACGACAGGGGAAGTGGGCAAGCAGTACTTC. Protein sequence: CSVTTGEVGKQYF.

The chain links TRBV5-1 to TRBJ2-1, with D possibly TRBD2 on 6 matching bases. Per the germline V gene, CDR1 is SGHRS and CDR2 is YFSETQ. With 3 bases removed from V and 4 bases from J, the gap between germline ends came to 14 bases. This CDR3 contains 15 residues. The CDR3 DNA reads TGCGCCAGCAGCTCCCCGGACTATCCTTACAATGAGCAGTTCTTC. This sequence encodes CASSSPDYPYNEQFF.

The chain couples TRBV6-1 to TRBJ1-2; D uncertain. Trimming pared 2 bases from V and 0 bases from J, leaving 7 bases between. The CDR3 contains 14 residues. Germline CDR1 MNHNS, CDR2 SASEGT. The CDR3 spells CASSELSTNYGYTF. CDR3 coding DNA: TGTGCCAGCAGTGAATTATCTACTAACTATGGCTACACCTTC.

This clonotype was recorded only once. An end of the junction differs from the germline gene, which may be a read error. The rearrangement joins TRBV27 to TRBJ1-1; D is unresolved. Germline CDR1 reads MNHEY; CDR2 reads SMNVEV (reference sequence). The CDR3 spans 15 residues. This CDR3 is CASSYKRGLNIEAFF. As DNA, the CDR3 is TGTGCCAGCAGTTACAAACGGGGATTGAACATTGAAGCTTTCTTT.

A few counts support this clonotype. The V gene is TRBV20-1, the J gene TRBJ1-4; TRBD1 matches 8 bases. The V segment lost 0 bases and the J segment 8 bases; nucleotides outside the gene matches: 11. Germline V gene lookup returns CDR1 DFQATT and CDR2 SNEGSKA (reference sequence). The CDR3 sequence is 16 residues long. The CDR3 here is CSARDLTGELGEKLFF. The CDR3 DNA reads as TGCAGTGCTAGAGATCTGACAGGGGAACTGGGGGAAAAACTGTTTTTT.

The chain uses TRBV9 and TRBJ2-5, with TRBD1 matching 7 bases. V was clipped by 4 bases and J by 5 bases; unmatched bases: 14. CDR3 size: 16 residues. Germline CDR1 is SGDLS and CDR2 is YYNGEE. The CDR3 reads CASSPRGSVTAETQYF. DNA for the CDR3: TGTGCCAGCAGCCCCAGGGGGAGCGTCACCGCGGAGACCCAGTACTTC.

The chain links TRBV2 to TRBJ2-5; 8 bases match TRBD2. This CDR3 is 14 amino acids long. J gave up 9 bases and V 8 bases, and 14 bases lay outside the gene matches. The germline CDR1 and CDR2 sequences are SNHLY and FYNNEI. DNA for the CDR3: TGTGCCAGCGGGGGACTAGTTTCCACCGAGGCCCAGTACTTC. It is translated as CASGGLVSTEAQYF.

This clonotype was picked up many times. This sequence joins TRBV24-1 and TRBJ2-1; the D is unclear. In germline, CDR1 is KGHDR, CDR2 SFDVKD. CDR3 length: 16 residues. The V end was cut by 4 bases, the J end by 0 bases, with 12 bases between. The CDR3 bases are TGTGCCACCAGTGACTTTCGGGCAGACTCCTACAATGAGCAGTTCTTC. Translated: CATSDFRADSYNEQFF.